This TCR beta chain was sequenced during a study of blood T cell repertoires in COVID-19. Profiled with immunoSEQ multiplex PCR; TCRdb holds only in-frame clones, not every one. This sample has under 250,000 clones, with approximately 83% found just once. The CDR3 runs 15 residues. V lost 5 bases to trimming and J lost 1 base; unmatched junction nucleotides: 7. Germline CDR1 reads SEHNR; CDR2 reads FQNEAQ (reference sequence). This sequence originates from a man between 25 and 39 years old who had recovered from COVID-19. This chain connects TRBV7-9 to TRBJ1-1; 7 nucleotides line up with TRBD1. Sequencing was carried out using peripheral blood. The CDR3 DNA sequence: TGTGCCAGCAGCGCAATCAGGGGGAGGAACACTGAAGCTTTCTTT. Its translation is CASSAIRGRNTEAFF.